These 16 T cell receptor beta chains were sequenced from one sample in a study of cytomegalovirus exposure and HLA in healthy donors. The PCR used 60 Vbeta and 13 Jbeta primers. Data came from immunoSEQ multiplex PCR; TCRdb stores just in-frame clones and leaves some out. The sample totals 170,000 or so clones. Sequencing was performed on PBMCs. The receptors stem from a young man in good health and CMV-seronegative.

In nucleotides, the CDR3 is TGTGCCAGCAAGAGTGGAGTGTGGGTTGAGCAGTTCTTC. Translation gives CASKSGVWVEQFF. The J gene is TRBJ2-1, the V gene TRBV2; D is uncertain. Germline assignment: CDR1 SNHLY and CDR2 FYNNEI. This CDR3 contains 13 residues. V was trimmed by 7 bases and J by 9 bases, leaving 16 bases between them.

The chain carries TRBV25-1 and TRBJ1-5, with D hard to call. The germline gives CDR1 MGHDK, CDR2 SYGVNS. CDR3 size: 13 residues. Trimming took 1 base from V and 6 from J, leaving 7 bases between them. The CDR3 protein is CASSELAGQPQHF. CDR3 DNA sequence: TGTGCCAGCAGTGAATTAGCGGGTCAGCCCCAGCATTTT.

The rearrangement joins TRBV7-9 to TRBJ1-4; 7 bases map to TRBD1. J gave up 7 bases and V 5 bases, and 13 bases lay outside the gene matches. Per the germline V gene, CDR1 is SEHNR and CDR2 is FQNEAQ (reference sequence). The CDR3 runs to 16 residues. CDR3 nucleotide sequence: TGTGCCAGCAGCGTCGACGAGGGGGCGTTGGTTGAAAAACTGTTTTTT. As protein: CASSVDEGALVEKLFF. The entire variable domain, with the rest obtained from reference TRBV7-9 and TRBJ1-4, is as follows: DTGVSQNPRHKITKRGQNVTFRCDPISEHNRLYWYRQTLGQGPEFLTYFQNEAQLEKSRLLSDRFSAERPKGSFSTLEIQRTEQGDSAMYLCASSVDEGALVEKLFFGSGTQLSVL.

About this clone itself: The same CDR3 is also encoded by other DNA sequences in this sample. The chain carries TRBV5-4 and TRBJ1-1, with D possibly matching TRBD1 (5 bases). The CDR3 loop spans 13 amino acids. V was trimmed by 3 bases and J by 3 bases, leaving 9 bases between them. Per the germline V gene, CDR1 is SGHNT and CDR2 is YYREEE (reference sequence). As DNA, the CDR3 is TGTGCCAGCAGCTGGCGGGGCGACACTGAAGCTTTCTTT. Its translation is CASSWRGDTEAFF.

The chain recombines TRBV5-5 with TRBJ1-4; D not resolved. V lost 0 bases and J 3 bases, leaving 12 bases between the germline ends. This CDR3 has 16 amino acids. Germline CDR1 reads SGHKS; CDR2 reads YYEKEE (reference sequence). Here the CDR3 reads CASSLGLLRPNEKLFF. CDR3 nucleotide sequence: TGTGCCAGCAGCTTGGGGTTGCTGCGGCCTAATGAAAAACTGTTTTTT.

The rearrangement uses TRBV18 and TRBJ2-2; D perhaps matches TRBD2 (5 bases). This CDR3 spans 16 amino acids. Trimming shortened V by 3 bases and J by 0 bases, and 11 bases separated the two germline ends. CDR1 and CDR2 from the germline V gene are KGHSH and LQKENI. CDR3 loop: CASSPSGTSNTGELFF. CDR3 bases: TGTGCCAGCTCACCTTCGGGAACATCGAACACCGGGGAGCTGTTTTTT.

This chain connects TRBV19 to TRBJ2-7; TRBD1 matches 8 bases. CDR1 LNHDA and CDR2 SQIVND come from the germline V gene (reference sequence). V was clipped by 2 bases and J by 1 base; unmatched bases: 7. CDR3 length: 16 amino acids. CDR3 coding DNA: TGTGCCAGTAGTATAATGCGTCAGGGGGCTTCCTACGAGCAGTACTTC. It codes for CASSIMRQGASYEQYF. The whole variable domain, remainder taken from reference TRBV19 and TRBJ2-7, is DGGITQSPKYLFRKEGQNVTLSCEQNLNHDAMYWYRQDPGQGLRLIYYSQIVNDFQKGDIAEGYSVSREKKESFPLTVTSAQKNPTAFYLCASSIMRQGASYEQYFGPGTRLTVT.

The rearrangement joins TRBV19 to TRBJ1-1; D ambiguous. CDR3 length: 13 amino acids. Germline V gene lookup returns CDR1 LNHDA and CDR2 SQIVND (reference sequence). The V and J ends lost 6 bases and 0 bases respectively, with 8 bases between them. For the CDR3, the DNA is TGTGCCAGTAGGAGAGGTTTGAACACTGAAGCTTTCTTT. As protein: CASRRGLNTEAFF.

The CDR3: CASSLAPGGPLDTQYF. The CDR3, as DNA: TGTGCCAGCAGCTTAGCACCCGGGGGGCCCCTAGATACGCAGTATTTT. The rearrangement joins TRBV7-9 to TRBJ2-3; D possibly corresponds to TRBD2 (7 bases). Germline CDR1 and CDR2: SEHNR and FQNEAQ (reference sequence). Trimming shortened V by 0 bases and J by 5 bases, and 15 bases separated the two germline ends. This CDR3 contains 16 residues.

This chain uses TRBV10-3 with TRBJ2-7; the match to TRBD2 covers 7 bases. This CDR3 spans 15 amino acids. Losses at the gene ends were 4 bases for V and 2 bases for J; bases not matched to a gene: 8. The germline V gene encodes CDR1 ENHRY and CDR2 SYGVKD. The CDR3 bases are TGTGCCATCAGTGGGTCTAGCGGAGAGGCCTACGAGCAGTACTTC. As protein: CAISGSSGEAYEQYF.

This rearrangement joins TRBV7-2 to TRBJ2-5; possibly TRBD2 for D (5 bases). The CDR3 is 15 amino acids. Germline values: CDR1 SGHTA, CDR2 FQGNSA. Deletions cut 10 bases from V and 2 bases from J, with 20 bases between. CDR3 in DNA: TGTGCCACCACAGTAGGGAGATTGCCTCAAGAGACCCAGTACTTC. Translating it yields CATTVGRLPQETQYF. Looking up the rest from reference TRBV7-2 and TRBJ2-5 gives the full variable domain: GAGVSQSPSNKVTEKGKDVELRCDPISGHTALYWYRQSLGQGLEFLIYFQGNSAPDKSGLPSDRFSAERTGGSVSTLTIQRTQQEDSAVYLCATTVGRLPQETQYFGPGTRLLVL.

The chain has TRBV7-2 and TRBJ2-3, with a weak D call TRBD2 (6 bases). Trimming took 5 bases from V and 3 from J, leaving 9 bases between them. The CDR3 is 13 residues long. Germline assignment: CDR1 SGHTA and CDR2 FQGNSA. The CDR3 spells CASSPRGTDTQYF. DNA for the CDR3: TGTGCCAGCAGCCCTCGGGGGACAGATACGCAGTATTTT.

About this clone itself: Other DNA sequences of this sample code for an identical CDR3. The V gene is TRBV5-1, the J gene TRBJ2-6, with D possibly TRBD1 on 5 matching bases. CDR3 length equals 15 residues. CDR1 is SGHRS and CDR2 is YFSETQ in the germline V gene. V gave up 0 bases and J gave up 2 bases, with 6 bases separating them. The CDR3 protein is CASSLEGAGANVLTF. Written as DNA, the CDR3 is TGCGCCAGCAGCTTGGAAGGGGCTGGGGCCAACGTCCTGACTTTC.

The gene calls are TRBV19 and TRBJ2-1, with D unresolved. This CDR3 is built from 15 residues. V was trimmed by 8 bases and J by 5 bases, leaving 19 bases between them. Germline V lookup: CDR1 LNHDA, CDR2 SQIVND (reference sequence). Here the CDR3 DNA reads TGTGCCAGTCCCCTCCAGAGGCTGCAACACAATGAGCAGTTCTTC. This codes for CASPLQRLQHNEQFF.

The J gene is TRBJ2-7, the V gene TRBV7-2, with a possible D match to TRBD2 (5 bases). This CDR3 has 13 amino acids. The V end lost 5 bases, the J end lost 12 bases, and 20 bases lay between the germline ends. Looked up from germline, CDR1 is SGHTA and CDR2 is FQGNSA. The CDR3 region is CASSPPSGALPYF. The CDR3 coding sequence is TGTGCCAGCAGCCCGCCCAGCGGAGCCTTACCGTACTTC.

The genes are TRBV10-3 and TRBJ2-7; 7 nucleotides align to TRBD2. With V trimmed by 11 bases and J by 2 bases, 12 bases remained unmatched. Germline lookup yields CDR1 ENHRY and CDR2 SYGVKD. This CDR3 is built from 14 residues. The CDR3, as DNA: TGTGCCTCAGCAACTCCGGGACTAACCTACGAGCAGTACTTC. It translates to CASATPGLTYEQYF.